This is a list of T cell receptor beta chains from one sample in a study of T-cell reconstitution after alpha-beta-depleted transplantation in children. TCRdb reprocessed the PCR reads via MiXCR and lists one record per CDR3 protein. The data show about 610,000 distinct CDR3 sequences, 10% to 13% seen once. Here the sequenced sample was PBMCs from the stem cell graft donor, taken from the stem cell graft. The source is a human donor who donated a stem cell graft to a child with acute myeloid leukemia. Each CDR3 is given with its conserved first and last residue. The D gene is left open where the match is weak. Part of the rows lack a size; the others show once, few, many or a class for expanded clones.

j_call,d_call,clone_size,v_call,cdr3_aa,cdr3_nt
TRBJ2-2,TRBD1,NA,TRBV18,CASSLPTGVNTGELFF,TGTGCCAGCTCCCTACCGACAGGGGTCAACACCGGGGAGCTGTTTTTT
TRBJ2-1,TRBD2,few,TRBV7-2,CASSMGLAGGQFF,TGTGCCAGCAGCATGGGACTAGCGGGAGGGCAGTTCTTC
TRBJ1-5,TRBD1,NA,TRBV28,CASSIQGALSNQPQHF,TGTGCCAGCAGTATACAGGGGGCGCTGAGCAATCAGCCCCAGCATTTT
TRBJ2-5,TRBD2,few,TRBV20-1,CSAREREGGETQYF,TGCAGTGCTAGAGAGCGGGAGGGGGGGGAGACCCAGTACTTC
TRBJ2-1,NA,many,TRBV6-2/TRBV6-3,CASRGGTAFYNEQFF,TGTGCCAGCAGGGGCGGGACAGCCTTTTACAATGAGCAGTTCTTC
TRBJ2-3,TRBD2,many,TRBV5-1,CASSPLAGGATDTQYF,TGCGCCAGCAGCCCACTAGCGGGAGGTGCAACAGATACGCAGTATTTT
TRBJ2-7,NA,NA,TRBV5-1,CASSLAKDMSKQYF,TGCGCCAGCAGCTTGGCGAAGGACATGTCAAAGCAGTACTTC
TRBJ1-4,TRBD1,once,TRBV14,CASSQGYRGSNEKLFF,TGTGCCAGCAGCCAAGGCTACAGGGGTTCTAATGAAAAACTGTTTTTT
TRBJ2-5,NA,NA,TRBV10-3,CAISESGAGETQYF,TGTGCCATCAGTGAGTCTGGGGCAGGGGAGACCCAGTACTTC
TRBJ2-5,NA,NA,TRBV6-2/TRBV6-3,CASNRIGTSQETQYF,TGTGCCAGCAATCGGATCGGGACCTCTCAAGAGACCCAGTACTTC
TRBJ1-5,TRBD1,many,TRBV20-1,CSAPGQEGRQPQHF,TGCAGTGCCCCGGGACAGGAGGGCAGGCAGCCCCAGCATTTT
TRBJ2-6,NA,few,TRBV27,CASSVYRELKTPGANVLTF,TGTGCCAGCAGTGTTTATAGGGAACTCAAAACGCCTGGGGCCAACGTCCTGACTTTC
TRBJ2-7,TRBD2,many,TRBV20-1,CSARDGASGTYEQYF,TGCAGTGCTAGAGATGGGGCTAGCGGGACCTACGAGCAGTACTTC
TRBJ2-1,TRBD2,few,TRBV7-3,CASSYGLVSYNEQFF,TGTGCCAGCAGTTACGGACTAGTAAGCTACAATGAGCAGTTCTTC
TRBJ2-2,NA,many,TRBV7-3,CASSLTLQGAGELFF,TGTGCCAGCAGCTTAACGTTACAGGGCGCCGGGGAGCTGTTTTTT
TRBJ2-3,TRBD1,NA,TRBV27,CASSSRDRAVDTQYF,TGTGCCAGCAGTTCCCGGGACAGGGCCGTAGATACGCAGTATTTT
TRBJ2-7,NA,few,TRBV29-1,CSVGSRRRGYEQYF,TGCAGCGTCGGAAGCCGTCGGCGGGGTTACGAGCAGTACTTC
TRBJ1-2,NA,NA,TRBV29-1,CSVEDPLGYTF,TGCAGCGTTGAAGATCCCCTGGGCTACACCTTC
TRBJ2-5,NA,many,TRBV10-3,CAISEEGRETQYF,TGTGCCATCAGCGAGGAGGGGAGGGAGACCCAGTACTTC
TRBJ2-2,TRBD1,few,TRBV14,CASSPTGYPTGELFF,TGTGCCAGCAGCCCGACAGGGTATCCCACCGGGGAGCTGTTTTTT
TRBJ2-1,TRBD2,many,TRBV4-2,CASSHIPGTSGRAAYNEQFF,TGTGCCAGCAGCCATATTCCGGGGACTAGCGGGAGGGCCGCCTACAATGAGCAGTTCTTC
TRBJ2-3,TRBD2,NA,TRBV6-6,CAETSGRTDTQYF,TGTGCCGAGACTAGCGGGAGAACAGATACGCAGTATTTT
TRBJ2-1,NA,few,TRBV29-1,CSVVDPQKQFF,TGCAGCGTTGTAGACCCCCAAAAGCAGTTCTTC
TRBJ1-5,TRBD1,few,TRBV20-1,CSAGLRGLGNQPQHF,TGCAGTGCTGGACTCAGGGGGCTGGGCAATCAGCCCCAGCATTTT
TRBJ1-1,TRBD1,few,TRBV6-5,CASCLLDRGCTEAFF,TGTGCCAGCTGTCTTCTCGACAGGGGTTGTACTGAAGCTTTCTTT
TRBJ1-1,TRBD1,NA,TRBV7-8,CASSTRQGATEAFF,TGTGCCAGCAGCACCCGACAGGGAGCCACTGAAGCTTTCTTT
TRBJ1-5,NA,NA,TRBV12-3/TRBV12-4,CASSGGLGNQPQHF,TGTGCCAGCAGTGGCGGGTTGGGCAATCAGCCCCAGCATTTT
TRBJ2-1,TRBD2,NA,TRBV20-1,CSASNPNRGTSGRASYNEQFF,TGCAGTGCTTCTAATCCGAACCGCGGGACTAGCGGGCGTGCCTCCTACAATGAGCAGTTCTTC
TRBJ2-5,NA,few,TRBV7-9,CASSIRTPSTETQYF,TGTGCCAGCAGCATCCGGACCCCTTCAACAGAGACCCAGTACTTC